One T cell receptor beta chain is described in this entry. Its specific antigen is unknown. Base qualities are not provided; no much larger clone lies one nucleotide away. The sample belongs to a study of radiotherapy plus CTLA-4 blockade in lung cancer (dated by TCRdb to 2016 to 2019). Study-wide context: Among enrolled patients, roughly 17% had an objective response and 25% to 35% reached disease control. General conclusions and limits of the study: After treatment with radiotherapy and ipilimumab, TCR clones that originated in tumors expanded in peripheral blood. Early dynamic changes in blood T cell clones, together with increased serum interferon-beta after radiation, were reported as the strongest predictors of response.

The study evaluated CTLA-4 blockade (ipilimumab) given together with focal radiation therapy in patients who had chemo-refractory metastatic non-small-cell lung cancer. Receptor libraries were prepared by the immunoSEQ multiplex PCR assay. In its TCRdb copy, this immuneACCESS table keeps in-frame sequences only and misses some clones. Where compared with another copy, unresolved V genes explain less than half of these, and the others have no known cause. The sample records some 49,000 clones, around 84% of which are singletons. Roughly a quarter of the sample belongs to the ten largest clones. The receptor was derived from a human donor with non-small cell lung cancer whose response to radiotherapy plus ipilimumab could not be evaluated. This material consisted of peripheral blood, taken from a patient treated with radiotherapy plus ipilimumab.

The nucleotide sequence is TGTGCCAGCAAGGACAGGGCGAACACCGGGGAGCTGTTTTTT. This translates into CASKDRANTGELFF. The rearrangement combines TRBV2 with TRBJ2-2, with 8 central nucleotides matching TRBD1. V is trimmed back by 7 bases and J by 0 bases, and the junction contains 1 base that no gene match accounts for. The CDR3 numbers 14 residues from cysteine through phenylalanine. The read is trimmed to its CDR3 DNA, 42 bases read in frame from base 1. CDR1 and CDR2, looked up from the germline V gene, are SNHLY and FYNNEI. Full variable domain (CDR3 extended with the reference TRBV2 and TRBJ2-2 proteins): EPEVTQTPSHQVTQMGQEVILRCVPISNHLYFYWYRQILGQKVEFLVSFYNNEISEKSEIFDDQFSVERPDGSNFTLKIRSTKLEDSAMYFCASKDRANTGELFFGEGSRLTVL.